This T cell receptor (beta chain) was found in a study of blood T cell repertoires in COVID-19. Study details: Acute-phase and convalescent COVID-19 samples originated in the United States, Italy and Spain. In each case, the material was cDNA or gDNA derived from T cells, B-cell-depleted T cells, or PBMCs.

As handled by the study authors: Estimation of nucleated cell counts was performed using reference gene primer amplification. The assay was immunoSEQ multiplex PCR, and TCRdb's table has in-frame clones only and misses some. V, J and clone size were drawn from that table, and D and trimming were deduced from the DNA. There are tens of thousands of clones in the sample; 80% occur only once, and about 19% lies in the top ten. This CDR3 region has 13 residues. Trimming shortened V by 4 bases and J by 2 bases, and 10 bases separated the two germline ends. Germline lookup yields CDR1 SGHNT and CDR2 YYREEE (reference sequence).

The sequenced sample consisted of peripheral blood. The gene calls are TRBV5-4 and TRBJ2-7; D possibly corresponds to TRBD2 (6 bases). The sequence was obtained from a woman at least 80 years old with acute or convalescent COVID-19. This CDR3 reads CASSPGEAYEQYF. In nucleotides, the CDR3 is TGTGCCAGCAGCCCCGGGGAGGCCTACGAGCAGTACTTC.